The clone carrying this T cell receptor beta chain came up a few times. Under the authors' procedure: Amplification of reference gene primers provided the estimated nucleated cell counts. Profiling relied on immunoSEQ multiplex PCR, and the TCRdb table lists in-frame clones only, not all of them. V, J and clone size reflect that table, while D and trimming were determined from the DNA. The top ten hold 7.8% of the sample, which has a few hundred thousand clones, 80% to 90% seen once. Germline loops: CDR1 SNHLY, CDR2 FYNNEI. The CDR3 loop spans 13 amino acids. V was shortened by 1 base and J by 0 bases, with 3 bases between the two germline ends. The sample comes from a study of blood T cell repertoires in COVID-19. For the study at large: From the United States, Italy and Spain came samples of acute and convalescent COVID-19. In each case, the material was cDNA or gDNA derived from T cells, B-cell-depleted T cells, or PBMCs.

J is TRBJ1-1 and V is TRBV2; no clear D gene. Input material: peripheral blood. The source is a woman aged 45-65 years who had recovered from COVID-19. DNA for the CDR3: TGTGCCAGCAGTGAAGAGCTGAACACTGAAGCTTTCTTT. Its translation: CASSEELNTEAFF. The variable domain in full, with the rest retrieved from reference TRBV2 and TRBJ1-1, is EPEVTQTPSHQVTQMGQEVILRCVPISNHLYFYWYRQILGQKVEFLVSFYNNEISEKSEIFDDQFSVERPDGSNFTLKIRSTKLEDSAMYFCASSEELNTEAFFGQGTRLTVV.